This T cell receptor (beta chain) was profiled in a study of blood T cell repertoires in COVID-19. Study-level information: Spain, Italy and the United States supplied samples that represented acute and convalescent COVID-19. T cells, B-cell-depleted T cells, or PBMCs supplied cDNA or gDNA.

Some clones are missing from TCRdb's copy, which holds only in-frame ones; the method was immunoSEQ multiplex PCR. The table includes some 160,000 clones, more than 75% detected once. Patients of the Seattle cohort, enrolled during active infection, were followed longitudinally. CDR1 is SGHNT and CDR2 is YYREEE in the germline V gene (reference sequence). This CDR3 is built from 15 residues. Deletions cut 2 bases from V and 3 bases from J, with 14 bases between. Source material: peripheral blood. This chain uses TRBV5-4 with TRBJ1-1; unclear D gene. The TCR was taken from a woman aged 70-85 years with COVID-19, enrolled during active disease. The CDR3 loop is CASSLHSRGYTEAFF. The CDR3 bases are TGTGCCAGCAGCTTACATAGTCGAGGGTACACTGAAGCTTTCTTT. The full variable domain, with the rest looked up from reference TRBV5-4 and TRBJ1-1, is ETGVTQSPTHLIKTRGQQVTLRCSSQSGHNTVSWYQQALGQGPQFIFQYYREEENGRGNFPPRFSGLQFPNYSSELNVNALELDDSALYLCASSLHSRGYTEAFFGQGTRLTVV.